The rows below give T cell receptor beta chains drawn from one sample of a study of PD-1 blockade in classical Hodgkin lymphoma. Measured with immunoSEQ multiplex PCR; TCRdb has only the in-frame clones, and not every one. The table includes about 93,000 clones, nearly 95% detected once. Specimen: peripheral blood mononuclear cells (PBMCs), collected before the second cycle of nivolumab. Receptors were obtained from a human donor with classical Hodgkin lymphoma. CDR3s include the opening cysteine and the closing phenylalanine or tryptophan. D genes are given only for firm matches. Size values are once, few and many counts, or a class for expanded clones, and some rows have none.

abundance,j_gene,d_gene,v_gene,CDR3aa,CDR3nt
.,TRBJ1-2,TRBD1,TRBV6-5,CASSGSRDRGQGYTF,TGTGCCAGCAGTGGATCCCGGGACAGGGGGCAGGGCTACACCTTC
.,TRBJ2-3,.,TRBV11-2,CASSLGGTDTQYF,TGTGCCAGCAGCTTAGGGGGGACAGATACGCAGTATTTT
few,TRBJ1-1,.,TRBV30,CAWIPWGRYTEAFF,TGTGCCTGGATACCTTGGGGTAGGTACACTGAAGCTTTCTTT
few,TRBJ1-1,.,TRBV7-9,CASSLGPAFF,TGTGCCAGCAGCTTAGGACCAGCTTTCTTT
.,TRBJ1-2,TRBD1,TRBV27,CASSTTGVGGYTF,TGTGCCAGCAGTACAACAGGGGTGGGGGGCTACACCTTC
.,TRBJ2-1,.,TRBV9,CASSPGNEQFF,TGTGCCAGCAGCCCAGGCAATGAGCAGTTCTTC
.,TRBJ1-3,TRBD1,TRBV5-1,CASSLVSQGASGNTIYF,TGCGCCAGCAGCTTGGTGAGCCAGGGGGCGTCTGGAAACACCATATATTTT
.,TRBJ1-2,.,TRBV19,CASSIRRSGYTF,TGTGCCAGTAGTATCCGCAGGTCTGGCTACACCTTC
.,TRBJ2-3,.,TRBV29-1,CSQARTASTDTQYF,TGCAGCCAAGCCAGGACGGCCAGCACAGATACGCAGTATTTT
.,TRBJ2-2,TRBD2,TRBV30,CAWIGLAGGGELFF,TGTGCCTGGATCGGACTAGCGGGAGGCGGGGAGCTGTTTTTT
.,TRBJ2-1,TRBD2,TRBV18,CASSRSGGDNEQFF,TGTGCCAGCTCACGAAGCGGGGGGGACAATGAGCAGTTCTTC
.,TRBJ2-3,TRBD2,TRBV7-2,CASSLGTSGRAFQYF,TGTGCCAGCAGCTTAGGGACTAGCGGGAGGGCTTTCCAGTATTTT
.,TRBJ1-4,.,TRBV28,CASIPNVGVGEKLFF,TGTGCCAGCATTCCCAATGTGGGGGTTGGTGAAAAACTGTTTTTT
.,TRBJ2-5,TRBD2,TRBV9,CASSVVAGRQETQYF,TGTGCCAGCAGCGTAGTAGCGGGGCGCCAAGAGACCCAGTACTTC
.,TRBJ1-1,.,TRBV2,CASSAVDRPSEKAFF,TGTGCCAGCAGTGCGGTCGACAGACCCTCGGAAAAAGCTTTCTTT
.,TRBJ2-1,TRBD2,TRBV4-2,CASSQAVGGLGEWGSYNEQFF,TGTGCCAGCAGCCAAGCGGTTGGGGGACTAGGGGAATGGGGCTCCTACAATGAGCAGTTCTTC
.,TRBJ1-3,.,TRBV5-8,CASRYRSSGNTIYF,TGTGCCAGCAGGTACCGGAGCTCTGGAAACACCATATATTTT
.,TRBJ1-2,.,TRBV18,CASSPLDGDGYTF,TGTGCCAGCTCACCTCTCGACGGCGATGGCTACACCTTC
.,TRBJ2-1,.,TRBV11-3,CASSWDTYNEQFF,TGTGCCAGCAGCTGGGACACCTACAATGAGCAGTTCTTC
.,TRBJ2-7,.,TRBV5-1,CASSLEGGGPYEQYF,TGCGCCAGCAGCTTGGAGGGGGGAGGCCCCTACGAGCAGTACTTC
.,TRBJ2-1,TRBD1,TRBV5-1,CASSLVMGQGAQKREREQFF,TGCGCCAGCAGCTTGGTTATGGGACAGGGGGCGCAAAAGCGGGAGCGGGAGCAGTTCTTC
.,TRBJ2-1,.,TRBV29-1,CSVDPQVGNEQFF,TGCAGCGTTGACCCCCAGGTGGGCAATGAGCAGTTCTTC
once,TRBJ2-5,TRBD2,TRBV2,CASTSGEETQYF,TGTGCCAGCACTAGCGGGGAAGAGACCCAGTACTTC
.,TRBJ2-1,TRBD1,TRBV28,CASSWDRAVYNEQFF,TGTGCCAGCAGCTGGGACAGGGCGGTATACAATGAGCAGTTCTTC
once,TRBJ2-6,.,TRBV10-1,CAIAQSRANVLTF,TGCGCCATCGCACAAAGTCGGGCCAACGTCCTGACTTTC
.,TRBJ2-5,.,TRBV11-2,CASSQLDGEETQYF,TGTGCCAGCAGCCAACTGGACGGGGAGGAGACCCAGTACTTC